The 27 T cell receptor beta chains below come from one sample, sequenced in a study of blood T cell repertoires in COVID-19. Measured with immunoSEQ multiplex PCR; TCRdb has only the in-frame clones, and not every one. The sample yields some 390,000 clones, around 87% seen once. Material for sequencing was peripheral blood. The origin of the receptors is a human donor in a cohort sampled during active COVID-19.

This clone was found a few times. The chain has TRBV3-1 (or the pseudogene TRBV3-2) and TRBJ1-6; 10 bases fit TRBD1. Germline V gene data show CDR1 as LGHDT and CDR2 as YNNKEL (reference sequence). This CDR3 is built from 15 residues. V trimming: 0 bases; J trimming: 9 bases; junction bases outside the gene matches: 2. CDR3 sequence reads: CASSQETGGVSPLHF. DNA for the CDR3: TGTGCCAGCAGCCAAGAGACAGGGGGCGTTTCACCCCTCCACTTT.

In its sample, this clone was seen once. This rearrangement joins TRBV7-9 to TRBJ2-3; D gene uncertain. Between the trimmed V and J ends, which lost 6 bases and 2 bases, there was a span of 12 bases. CDR1 SEHNR and CDR2 FQNEAQ come from the germline V gene (reference sequence). The CDR3 consists of 14 residues. DNA of the CDR3: TGTGCCAGCAGTTGGTCCGACTCCACAGATACGCAGTATTTT. It translates to CASSWSDSTDTQYF.

The V call is TRBV19, the J call TRBJ2-2; weak D call: TRBD2 (6 bases). This CDR3 contains 15 residues. Germline loops: CDR1 LNHDA, CDR2 SQIVND (reference sequence). Between the trimmed V and J ends, which lost 8 bases and 1 base, there was a span of 14 bases. The CDR3, as DNA: TGTGCCAGTCAACTTCTGGGGGGGAACACCGGGGAGCTGTTTTTT. It yields the protein CASQLLGGNTGELFF.

The chain has TRBV14 and TRBJ1-6, with 8 bases lining up with TRBD1. Germline lookup yields CDR1 SGHDN and CDR2 FVKESK. J lost 4 bases, V lost 4 bases, and 3 bases had no gene match. The CDR3 runs 15 residues. Here the CDR3 reads CASSPGTGYNSPLHF. The CDR3 DNA reads as TGTGCCAGCAGCCCGGGGACAGGATATAATTCACCCCTCCACTTT.

The rearrangement joins TRBV4-1 to TRBJ2-3; D is possibly TRBD2 (6 bases). CDR3 length equals 16 residues. Germline V gene data show CDR1 as MGHRA and CDR2 as YSYEKL. Trimming pared 1 base from V and 3 bases from J, leaving 14 bases between. The CDR3 spells CASSQAPGVRTDTQYF. For the CDR3, the DNA is TGCGCCAGCAGCCAAGCTCCGGGGGTCCGGACAGATACGCAGTATTTT.

This clone was seen once. CDR3 bases: TGTGCCAGCAGCCCCCCGCGGGGGATCTCCTACGAGCAGTACTTC. Protein product: CASSPPRGISYEQYF. The chain uses TRBV7-9 and TRBJ2-7, with TRBD2 matching 7 bases. CDR1 and CDR2 from the germline V gene are SEHNR and FQNEAQ (reference sequence). The CDR3 has 15 amino acids. J was trimmed by 0 bases and V by 5 bases; bases with no gene match: 7.

The chain combines TRBV6-5 with TRBJ2-7; 9 nucleotides line up with TRBD1. The germline V gene has CDR1 MNHEY and CDR2 SVGAGI. The V and J ends lost 6 bases and 3 bases, in that order; junction bases with no gene match: 6. The CDR3 covers 14 residues. The CDR3 reads CASSPRDRVYEQYF. Here the CDR3 DNA reads TGTGCCAGCAGCCCCCGGGACAGGGTCTACGAGCAGTACTTC.

V usage is TRBV6-5 and J usage is TRBJ2-3, with TRBD1 matching over 12 bases. Germline CDR1 reads MNHEY; CDR2 reads SVGAGI. V lost 7 bases, J lost 4 bases, and 6 bases stayed unmatched. The CDR3 is 15 residues long. The CDR3 DNA sequence: TGTGCCAGCAAAATGGGGACAGGGGGCCCAGATACGCAGTATTTT. Protein sequence: CASKMGTGGPDTQYF.

The rearrangement joins TRBV19 to TRBJ1-6, with no clear D. Germline lookup yields CDR1 LNHDA and CDR2 SQIVND (reference sequence). Between the trimmed V and J ends, which lost 7 bases and 5 bases, there was a span of 9 bases. This CDR3 spans 13 amino acids. CDR3 amino acids: CASNHLNNSPLHF. The CDR3 region has the DNA TGTGCCAGTAACCACTTGAATAATTCACCCCTCCACTTT.

The chain uses TRBV27 and TRBJ1-6, with D tentatively TRBD1 (5 bases). The CDR3 consists of 16 residues. Per the germline V gene, CDR1 is MNHEY and CDR2 is SMNVEV (reference sequence). V was trimmed by 2 bases and J by 9 bases, leaving 17 bases between them. The CDR3 loop is CASSLSGARRGSPLHF. For the CDR3, the DNA is TGTGCCAGCAGTTTAAGTGGGGCCCGGAGGGGTTCACCCCTCCACTTT.

V is TRBV7-8 and J is TRBJ2-1; perhaps TRBD2 as D (5 bases). Germline CDR1 and CDR2: SGHVS and FQNEAQ. The V and J ends lost 5 bases and 6 bases respectively, with 20 bases between them. The CDR3 contains 16 residues. The CDR3 DNA is TGTGCCAGCAGCCCAACTAGAATCGCATTTCGCAATGAGCAGTTCTTC. This codes for CASSPTRIAFRNEQFF.

The CDR3 DNA reads as TGTGCCAGCAGCCAAGTCCGAGGGGGTGAGCAGTACTTC. Protein product: CASSQVRGGEQYF. This chain connects TRBV4-2 to TRBJ2-7, with D possibly being TRBD1 (6 bases). The V end was cut by 1 base, the J end by 7 bases, with 11 bases between. CDR1 and CDR2 from the germline V gene are LGHNA and YNFKEQ. CDR3 length equals 13 residues.

The chain is built from TRBV3-1 (or the pseudogene TRBV3-2) and TRBJ2-3; D possibly corresponds to TRBD2 (5 bases). This CDR3 has 14 residues. V shed 0 bases and J shed 8 bases, with 12 bases lying between them. Germline assignment: CDR1 LGHDT and CDR2 YNNKEL (reference sequence). CDR3 in DNA: TGTGCCAGCAGCCAAGATCCTAGCTGGGCTACGCAGTATTTT. It encodes CASSQDPSWATQYF.

V is TRBV29-1 and J is TRBJ2-1, with TRBD1 matching over 9 bases. Germline V gene sequence: CDR1 SQVTM, CDR2 ANQGSEA. Germline trimming cut 7 bases from V and 1 base from J; bases unmatched to any gene: 11. The CDR3 sequence is 16 residues long. CDR3 region: CSATGTGLFSYNEQFF. As DNA, the CDR3 is TGCAGCGCTACCGGGACAGGGTTGTTTTCCTACAATGAGCAGTTCTTC.

V is TRBV12-3 or TRBV12-4 and J is TRBJ1-2, with 7 nucleotides matching TRBD1. The CDR3 covers 12 residues. Trimming cost V 7 bases and J 4 bases; bases outside gene matches: 3. CDR3 amino acids: CASNRGPYGYTF. CDR3 sequence (DNA): TGTGCCAGCAACAGGGGCCCCTATGGCTACACCTTC.

The chain recombines TRBV5-1 with TRBJ1-3, with D perhaps matching TRBD1 (6 bases). The CDR3 has 16 amino acids. Trimming pared 1 base from V and 0 bases from J, leaving 11 bases between. Germline CDR1 and CDR2: SGHRS and YFSETQ. The CDR3 protein is CASSLTGTRSGNTIYF. The CDR3 region has the DNA TGCGCCAGCAGCTTGACAGGGACGCGCTCTGGAAACACCATATATTTT.

This chain connects TRBV6-5 to TRBJ1-5; 8 positions match TRBD1. CDR3 size: 13 residues. The V gene end was trimmed by 6 bases and the J gene end by 4 bases; junction bases not matched to a gene: 2. The germline CDR1 and CDR2 sequences are MNHEY and SVGAGI. CDR3 loop: CASRDRGNQPQHF. The CDR3 DNA reads as TGTGCCAGCAGAGACAGGGGAAATCAGCCCCAGCATTTT.

The chain links TRBV6-5 to TRBJ1-4; weak D call: TRBD1 (5 bases). CDR3 length: 15 residues. The germline CDR1 and CDR2 sequences are MNHEY and SVGAGI. The germline V and J ends were trimmed by 0 bases and 11 bases, with 16 bases remaining between them. The CDR3 DNA is TGTGCCAGCAGTTACTCGACAGTGGTGGGGAGGAAACTGTTTTTT. It encodes CASSYSTVVGRKLFF.

The genes are TRBV7-9 and TRBJ1-1; 7 bases agree with TRBD1. The CDR3 loop spans 11 amino acids. In germline, CDR1 is SEHNR, CDR2 FQNEAQ (reference sequence). Trimming at V came to 5 bases and at J to 8 bases, leaving 2 bases not matched to a gene. The CDR3 region is CASSPGQEAFF. CDR3 in DNA: TGTGCCAGCAGCCCGGGACAGGAAGCTTTCTTT.

This clone was recorded only once. The chain carries TRBV15 and TRBJ2-3; 11 bases map to TRBD1. Germline CDR1 reads LNHNV; CDR2 reads YYDKDF (reference sequence). V trimming: 3 bases; J trimming: 6 bases; junction bases outside the gene matches: 11. This CDR3 is built from 17 residues. The CDR3 here is CATSSVGQGAIYDTQYF. The CDR3 nucleotides are TGTGCCACCAGCAGCGTAGGACAGGGGGCAATTTACGATACGCAGTATTTT.

The chain links TRBV18 to TRBJ1-1; 10 bases are a match to TRBD1. There are 16 residues in the CDR3. V shed 2 bases and J 7 bases; nucleotides not matched to a gene: 10. CDR1 and CDR2 (germline): KGHSH, LQKENI. The CDR3 bases are TGTGCCAGCTCACCAGGGACAGGGGAGGTTTCGGATGAAGCTTTCTTT. This gives the protein CASSPGTGEVSDEAFF.

V usage is TRBV6-5 and J usage is TRBJ1-3; D is undetermined. Per germline, CDR1 MNHEY and CDR2 SVGAGI. Trimming stripped 7 bases from V and 2 bases from J, with 3 bases between. The CDR3 is 11 amino acids. The CDR3 protein is CASITGNTIYF. In nucleotides, the CDR3 is TGTGCCAGCATCACTGGAAACACCATATATTTT.

This sequence joins TRBV7-9 and TRBJ2-2, with 7 bases identical to TRBD1. This CDR3 has 16 residues. J gave up 3 bases and V 5 bases, and 9 bases lay outside the gene matches. CDR1 SEHNR and CDR2 FQNEAQ come from the germline V gene (reference sequence). The CDR3 bases are TGTGCCAGCAGCCCATATAGGGGGCGAGACACCGGGGAGCTGTTTTTT. Protein product: CASSPYRGRDTGELFF.

The V call is TRBV10-3, the J call TRBJ2-1; TRBD2 matches 12 bases. The CDR3 runs to 14 residues. V lost 10 bases to trimming and J lost 3 bases; unmatched junction nucleotides: 4. CDR1 ENHRY and CDR2 SYGVKD come from the germline V gene. The CDR3 reads CATRTSGNYNEQFF. The CDR3 region has the DNA TGTGCCACCCGGACTAGCGGGAACTACAATGAGCAGTTCTTC.

This chain connects TRBV28 to TRBJ2-2; unclear D gene. Germline assignment: CDR1 MDHEN and CDR2 SYDVKM. This CDR3 has 16 amino acids. Trimming stripped 7 bases from V and 5 bases from J, with 20 bases between. The CDR3: CASTGMTLPGTGELFF. The CDR3 DNA reads as TGTGCCAGCACCGGAATGACTCTACCCGGGACCGGGGAGCTGTTTTTT.

The chain employs TRBV6-6 and TRBJ2-2; 13 nucleotides agree with TRBD2. This CDR3 contains 15 residues. V lost 6 bases to trimming and J lost 8 bases; unmatched junction nucleotides: 6. The germline V gene encodes CDR1 MNHNY and CDR2 SVGAGI (reference sequence). The CDR3 nucleotides read TGTGCCAGCAGCCGACTAGCGGGAGGAGGTGGGGAGCTGTTTTTT. Translated, it gives CASSRLAGGGGELFF.

The chain carries TRBV19 and TRBJ1-2, with 7 bases aligning to TRBD1. V shed 7 bases and J 8 bases; nucleotides not matched to a gene: 10. The CDR3 has 13 residues. Germline lookup yields CDR1 LNHDA and CDR2 SQIVND (reference sequence). The CDR3 DNA is TGTGCCAGTACCCCCCAGGGGGAAGGAGGCTACACCTTC. Amino acid sequence: CASTPQGEGGYTF.